This TCR beta chain was documented in a study of brain T cells in children with intractable seizures. Remarks on this clone: Antigen unknown.

Data came from immunoSEQ multiplex PCR; TCRdb stores just in-frame clones and leaves some out. Of about 40,000 clones listed, roughly 90% are singletons. The V end was cut by 6 bases, the J end by 3 bases, with 11 bases between. CDR1 and CDR2 (germline): MNHEY, SVGAGI. This CDR3 comprises 13 residues. The sequenced cases were selected for having the highest brain T cell transcript signatures. Study observations and caveats: Pre-surgery blood may have been undersampled, hiding some clones.

The genes are TRBV6-5 and TRBJ1-1, with D uncertain. This TCR came from a girl aged 2-10 years with tuberous sclerosis and intractable seizures. The sequenced sample was peripheral blood, obtained at surgery. The CDR3 DNA sequence: TGTGCCAGCAGGACTTCTTGGGACACTGAAGCTTTCTTT. This translates into CASRTSWDTEAFF.